This T cell receptor beta chain was documented in a study of CD8 T cells in ankylosing spondylitis. Regarding the study as a whole: Reportedly, matched ankylosing spondylitis synovial fluid was significantly enriched for disease-linked clones. A CD8+ phenotype characterized the disease-linked clones, which were relatively rare in peripheral blood. The study identified a TCR beta motif of eight highly homologous variants that appeared characteristic of ankylosing spondylitis blood. There were earlier reports of some motif variants in reactive arthritis synovial fluid and blood.

Per the germline V gene, CDR1 is SGHDT and CDR2 is YYEEEE. Trimming took 7 bases from V and 3 from J; bases not matched to a gene: 7. The CDR3 has 16 residues. TCRdb recomputed calls from the 5' RACE reads with MiXCR, one row per CDR3 protein. The profile shows 340,000 or so distinct CDR3 sequences, about 15% of them singletons. This clonotype was recorded a few times. The target antigen is unknown. The TCR originated in a male donor with ankylosing spondylitis or in good health (not recorded which). The sequencing input was blood, either unsorted or a sorted T cell fraction (not recorded which). The chain joins TRBV5-6 to TRBJ2-1; the match to TRBD2 covers 13 bases. DNA of the CDR3: TGTGCCAGCCGGCGACTAGCGGGGGGTGTCTACAATGAGCAGTTCTTC. Translating it yields CASRRLAGGVYNEQFF.